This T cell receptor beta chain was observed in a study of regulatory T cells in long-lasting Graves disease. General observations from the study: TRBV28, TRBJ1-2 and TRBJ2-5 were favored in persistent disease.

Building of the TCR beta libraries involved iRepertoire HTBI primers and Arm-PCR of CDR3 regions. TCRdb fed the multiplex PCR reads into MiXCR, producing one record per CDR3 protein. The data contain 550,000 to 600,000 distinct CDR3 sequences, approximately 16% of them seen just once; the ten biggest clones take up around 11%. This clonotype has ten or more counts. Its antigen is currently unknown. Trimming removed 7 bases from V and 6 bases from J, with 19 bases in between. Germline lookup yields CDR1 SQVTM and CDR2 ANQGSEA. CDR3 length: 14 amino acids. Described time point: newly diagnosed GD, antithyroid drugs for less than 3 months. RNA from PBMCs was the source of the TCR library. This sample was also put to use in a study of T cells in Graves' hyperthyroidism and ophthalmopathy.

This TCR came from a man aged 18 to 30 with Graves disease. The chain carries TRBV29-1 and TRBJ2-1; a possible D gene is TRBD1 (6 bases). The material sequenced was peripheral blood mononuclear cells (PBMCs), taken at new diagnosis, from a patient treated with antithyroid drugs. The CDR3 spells CSGAGTRVGNEQFF. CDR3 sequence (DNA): TGCAGCGGGGCCGGGACAAGGGTAGGCAATGAGCAGTTCTTC.